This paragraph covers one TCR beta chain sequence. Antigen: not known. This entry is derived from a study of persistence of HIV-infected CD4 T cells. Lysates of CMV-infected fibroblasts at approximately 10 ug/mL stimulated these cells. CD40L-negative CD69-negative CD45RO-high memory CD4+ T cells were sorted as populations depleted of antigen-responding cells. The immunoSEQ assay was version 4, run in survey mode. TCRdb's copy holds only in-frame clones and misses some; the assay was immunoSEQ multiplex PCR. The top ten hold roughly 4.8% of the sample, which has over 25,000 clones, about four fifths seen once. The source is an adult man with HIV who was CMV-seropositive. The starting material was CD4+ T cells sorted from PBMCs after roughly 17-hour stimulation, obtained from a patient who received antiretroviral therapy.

The CDR3 nucleotides are TGTGCCAGCAGTGAAGGAAGTGCGAGCAATCAGCCCCAGCATTTT. Its protein product is CASSEGSASNQPQHF. The chain combines TRBV6-1 with TRBJ1-5; D remains unclear. CDR1 and CDR2 (germline): MNHNS, SASEGT. CDR3 length: 15 residues. The V end lost 1 base, the J end lost 1 base, and 8 bases lay between the germline ends.